This record covers a single TCR beta chain. Libraries were prepared by immunoSEQ multiplex PCR; TCRdb keeps only in-frame clonotypes and omits some of them. The sample lists about 140,000 clones, about 93% occurring once. The source of the sample is a study of T cell responses to AZD1222 COVID-19 vaccine. Germline CDR1 reads SGHVS; CDR2 reads FQNEAQ. CDR3 length equals 17 residues. V was clipped by 2 bases and J by 2 bases; unmatched bases: 8. This receptor was obtained from an adult in good health. The chain combines TRBV7-8 with TRBJ2-2; 7 bases align to TRBD1. Here the sequenced sample was peripheral blood, taken on day 0 of AZD1222 vaccination. The CDR3 reads CASSLHRDSLNTGELFF. CDR3 sequence (DNA): TGTGCCAGCAGCTTACACCGGGACAGTCTTAACACCGGGGAGCTGTTTTTT. The whole variable domain, remainder taken from reference TRBV7-8 and TRBJ2-2, is GAGVSQSPRYKVAKRGQDVALRCDPISGHVSLFWYQQALGQGPEFLTYFQNEAQLDKSGLPSDRFFAERPEGSVSTLKIQRTQQEDSAVYLCASSLHRDSLNTGELFFGEGSRLTVL.